This TCR beta chain was profiled in a study of human versus mouse CDR3 diversity and MHC coevolution. Libraries were prepared by immunoSEQ multiplex PCR; TCRdb keeps only in-frame clonotypes and omits some of them. This repertoire shows roughly 80,000 clones, about 90% found once; its top ten account for roughly 0.16%. This CDR3 is 13 amino acids long. Trimming cost V 0 bases and J 8 bases, with 7 bases left between them. CDR1 and CDR2 (germline): SGHTA, FQGNSA. The genes are TRBV7-2 and TRBJ2-2; D possibly corresponds to TRBD2 (5 bases). Sequenced input: naive CD4+ T cells from blood. Described subset: CD45RO-negative CD62L-positive naive CD4 T cells. The receptor's source is a person aged 30 to 70 in good health. For the CDR3, the DNA is TGTGCCAGCAGCTTAGCCGGGAAGGGGGAGCTGTTTTTT. Translated: CASSLAGKGELFF. Variable domain in full (rest from reference TRBV7-2 and TRBJ2-2): GAGVSQSPSNKVTEKGKDVELRCDPISGHTALYWYRQSLGQGLEFLIYFQGNSAPDKSGLPSDRFSAERTGGSVSTLTIQRTQQEDSAVYLCASSLAGKGELFFGEGSRLTVL.